The T cell receptor beta chain described here comes from a study of human T cells and chemical hapten exposure. V lost 5 bases and J 8 bases, leaving 16 bases between the germline ends. CDR1 is SGHTA and CDR2 is FQGNSA in the germline V gene. The CDR3 loop spans 14 amino acids. Indicated time point: pre-sensitization, week 0. Treatment reported: therapeutic diphenylcyclopropenone sensitization with weekly scalp DPC. The starting material, unfractionated whole blood, was used for total RNA extraction. MiXCR, run by TCRdb on the RACE reads, gives a single entry per CDR3 protein. The sample comprises fewer than 45,000 distinct CDR3 sequences, under 13% of which are singletons, and 25% to 30% rests with the top ten. This clonotype was counted ten times or more.

This chain uses TRBV7-2 with TRBJ2-1; TRBD1 or TRBD2 may be the D gene (5 bases each). The specimen was whole blood, collected in connection with sensitization to the hapten diphenylcyclopropenone (DPC). This clonotype was obtained from a man aged 45-65 years with alopecia areata. Some clones in this sample may be carry-over from other donors' samples. The DNA for the CDR3 is TGTGCCAGCAGCATCGGGGCCCGGCGCGATGAGCAGTTCTTC. Protein sequence: CASSIGARRDEQFF.